What follows describes a single T cell receptor (beta chain). PCR amplification relied on 60 Vbeta primers (plus 13 Jbeta primers). Libraries were prepared by immunoSEQ multiplex PCR; TCRdb keeps only in-frame clonotypes and omits some of them. The sample includes over 150,000 clones, roughly 76% of them seen just once. The sample is drawn from a study of cytomegalovirus exposure and HLA in healthy donors. In the study overall: Across a few hundred genotyped donors, about 81% landed in the Caucasian-associated ancestry cluster.

The length of the CDR3 is 15 residues. The V gene lost 6 bases and the J gene lost 3 bases, with 15 bases spanning the gap. CDR1 is MNHNS, CDR2 SASEGT, per germline. This receptor was obtained from a man aged 55-75 years in good health and CMV-seronegative. What was sequenced was PBMCs. The V gene is TRBV6-1, the J gene TRBJ1-5; tentatively, D is TRBD1 (6 bases). The CDR3 is CASRSGTYPNQPQHF. CDR3 nucleotides: TGTGCCAGCAGGAGCGGGACATATCCCAATCAGCCCCAGCATTTT.